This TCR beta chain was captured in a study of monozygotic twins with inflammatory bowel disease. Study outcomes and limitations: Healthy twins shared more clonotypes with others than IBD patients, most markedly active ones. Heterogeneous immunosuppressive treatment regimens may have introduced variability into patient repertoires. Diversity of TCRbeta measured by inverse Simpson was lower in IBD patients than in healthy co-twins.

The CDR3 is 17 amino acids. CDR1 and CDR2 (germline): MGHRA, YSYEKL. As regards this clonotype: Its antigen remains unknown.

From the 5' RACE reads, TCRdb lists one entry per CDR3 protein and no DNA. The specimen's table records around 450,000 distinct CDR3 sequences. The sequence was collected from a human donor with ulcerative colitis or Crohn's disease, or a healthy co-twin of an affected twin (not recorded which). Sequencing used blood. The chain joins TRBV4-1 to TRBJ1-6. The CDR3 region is CASSLSLEAAYNSPLHF.